The clone carrying this T cell receptor (beta chain) has just a few counts. The antigen is not known. This sample stems from a study of cytomegalovirus exposure and HLA in healthy donors. Findings of the study overall: Researchers reported in a later analysis that a missense DCLRE1C variant was tied to TCR beta V- and J-gene trimming. Reports indicate that TCR beta sequences accurately predicted the HLA-A and HLA-B alleles of most subjects.

Amplification used 60 Vbeta primers and 13 Jbeta primers. Libraries were prepared by immunoSEQ multiplex PCR; TCRdb keeps only in-frame clonotypes and omits some of them. The sample lists about 120,000 clones, over 75% seen once, with roughly 4% in the top ten. The CDR3 runs to 16 residues. The sample comprised PBMCs. The rearrangement joins TRBV21-1 to TRBJ2-3; no check of the table's D call, TRBD2, against the DNA was made. TRBV21-1 is a pseudogene. The sequence was collected from a human donor in good health. The CDR3 sequence: CASKTWTSSSTDTQYF. The DNA of the CDR3 is TGTGCCAGCAAGACTTGGACTAGCTCTAGCACAGATACGCAGTATTTT.